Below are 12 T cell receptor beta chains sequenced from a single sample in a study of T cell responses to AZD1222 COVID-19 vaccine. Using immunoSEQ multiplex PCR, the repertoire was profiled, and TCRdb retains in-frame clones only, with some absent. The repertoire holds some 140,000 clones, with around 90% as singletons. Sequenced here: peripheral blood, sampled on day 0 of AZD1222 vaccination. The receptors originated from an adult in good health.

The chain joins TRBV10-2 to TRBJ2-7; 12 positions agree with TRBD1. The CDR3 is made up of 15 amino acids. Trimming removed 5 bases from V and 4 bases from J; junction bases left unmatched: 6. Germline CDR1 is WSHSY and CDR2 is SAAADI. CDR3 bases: TGCGCCAGCAGTACCGGGACAGGGGGCAGGTACGAGCAGTACTTC. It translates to CASSTGTGGRYEQYF.

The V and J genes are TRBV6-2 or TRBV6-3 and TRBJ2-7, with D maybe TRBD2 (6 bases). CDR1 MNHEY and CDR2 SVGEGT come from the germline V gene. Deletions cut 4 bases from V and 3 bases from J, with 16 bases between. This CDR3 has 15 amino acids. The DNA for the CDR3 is TGTGCCAGCAGTTGGGTTGTGGAGGGGAACTACGAGCAGTACTTC. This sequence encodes CASSWVVEGNYEQYF.

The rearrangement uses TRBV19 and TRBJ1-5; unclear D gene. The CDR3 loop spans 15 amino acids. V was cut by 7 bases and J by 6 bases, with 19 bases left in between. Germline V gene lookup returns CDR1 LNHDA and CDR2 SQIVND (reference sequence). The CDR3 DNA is TGTGCCAGTACCGTACCCGATCAGAAGGGTCAGCCCCAGCATTTT. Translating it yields CASTVPDQKGQPQHF.

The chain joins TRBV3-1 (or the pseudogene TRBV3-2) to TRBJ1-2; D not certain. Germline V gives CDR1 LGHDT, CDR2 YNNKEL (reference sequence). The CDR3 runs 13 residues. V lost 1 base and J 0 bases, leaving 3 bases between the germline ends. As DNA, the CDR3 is TGTGCCAGCAGCCAAGGGACTAACTATGGCTACACCTTC. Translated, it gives CASSQGTNYGYTF.

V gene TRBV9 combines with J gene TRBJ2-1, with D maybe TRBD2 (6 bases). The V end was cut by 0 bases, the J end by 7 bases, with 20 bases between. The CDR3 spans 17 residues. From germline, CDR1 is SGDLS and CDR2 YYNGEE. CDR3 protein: CASSVESFQRVANEQFF. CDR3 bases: TGTGCCAGCAGCGTAGAATCGTTCCAGCGGGTAGCTAATGAGCAGTTCTTC.

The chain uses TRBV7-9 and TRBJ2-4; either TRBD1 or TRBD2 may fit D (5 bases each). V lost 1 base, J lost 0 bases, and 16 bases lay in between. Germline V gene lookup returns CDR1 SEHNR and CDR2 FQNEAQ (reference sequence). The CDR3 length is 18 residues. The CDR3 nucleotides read TGTGCCAGCAGCTTAGAACCCTGGGACGGATTAGCCAAAAACATTCAGTACTTC. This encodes CASSLEPWDGLAKNIQYF. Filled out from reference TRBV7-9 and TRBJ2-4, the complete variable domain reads DTGVSQNPRHKITKRGQNVTFRCDPISEHNRLYWYRQTLGQGPEFLTYFQNEAQLEKSRLLSDRFSAERPKGSFSTLEIQRTEQGDSAMYLCASSLEPWDGLAKNIQYFGAGTRLSVL.

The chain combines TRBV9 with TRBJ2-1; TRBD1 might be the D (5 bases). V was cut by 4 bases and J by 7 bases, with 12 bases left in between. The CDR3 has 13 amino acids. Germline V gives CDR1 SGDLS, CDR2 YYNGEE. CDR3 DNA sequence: TGTGCCAGCAGCCCAAGGGGATGGAATGAGCAGTTCTTC. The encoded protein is CASSPRGWNEQFF.

For the CDR3, the DNA is TGTGCCAGCAGGGATAGGAGGACCCAGCAGTGGCATGGCTACACCTTC. Residues: CASRDRRTQQWHGYTF. The chain joins TRBV5-8 to TRBJ1-2; no clear D gene. The CDR3 consists of 16 residues. Germline CDR1 SGHTS, CDR2 YDEGEE. The germline V and J ends were trimmed by 5 bases and 6 bases, with 23 bases remaining between them.

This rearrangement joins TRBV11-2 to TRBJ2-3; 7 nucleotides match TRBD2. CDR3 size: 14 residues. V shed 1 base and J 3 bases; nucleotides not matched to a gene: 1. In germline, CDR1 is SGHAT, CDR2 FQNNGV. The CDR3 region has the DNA TGTGCCAGCAGCTTAGCGGGAGGTACAGATACGCAGTATTTT. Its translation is CASSLAGGTDTQYF.

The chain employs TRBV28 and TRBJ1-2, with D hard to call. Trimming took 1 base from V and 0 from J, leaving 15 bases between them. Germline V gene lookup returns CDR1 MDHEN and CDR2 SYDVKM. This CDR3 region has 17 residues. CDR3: CASSLFGWRDANYGYTF. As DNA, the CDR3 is TGTGCCAGCAGTTTATTCGGGTGGAGAGACGCTAACTATGGCTACACCTTC.

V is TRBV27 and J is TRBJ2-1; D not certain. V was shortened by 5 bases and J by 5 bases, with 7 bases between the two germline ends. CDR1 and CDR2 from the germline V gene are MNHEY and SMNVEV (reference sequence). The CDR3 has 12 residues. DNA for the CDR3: TGTGCCAGCAGTGATCTGAACAATGAGCAGTTCTTC. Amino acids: CASSDLNNEQFF.

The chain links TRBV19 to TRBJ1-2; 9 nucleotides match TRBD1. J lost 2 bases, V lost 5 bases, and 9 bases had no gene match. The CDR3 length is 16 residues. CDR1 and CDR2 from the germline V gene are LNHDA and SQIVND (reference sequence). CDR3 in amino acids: CASSSSGTGTNYGYTF. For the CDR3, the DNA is TGTGCCAGTAGTTCCTCCGGGACAGGGACCAACTATGGCTACACCTTC.